This entry describes one T cell receptor beta chain. Its antigen remains unidentified. This record belongs to a study of CD8 T cells in Susac syndrome. The germline V and J ends were trimmed by 4 bases and 1 base, with 7 bases remaining between them. The CDR3 is made up of 12 amino acids. CDR1 and CDR2 (germline): SQVTM, ANQGSEA. Sequencing targeted TCR beta in T cells from blood (CD8+ and CD4+). Negative isolation was applied to CD8+ and CD4+ T cells, and FACS enrichment was applied to TEMRA cells. It was with random hexamers that about 0.45 to 1 ug RNA was reverse transcribed. Across 54 Vbeta and 13 Jbeta, immunoSEQ multiplex PCR amplified TCR beta CDR3. MiXCR, applied by TCRdb to the immunoSEQ multiplex PCR reads, yields one record per CDR3 protein. The sample consists of approximately 90,000 distinct CDR3 sequences, over 85% of them appearing once. Whole-study results and caveats: The authors acknowledged that their TCR sequencing and HLA analysis involved a relatively small number of individuals.

The sequenced sample was CD8+ T cells from PBMCs. This clonotype was sampled from a human donor in good health. This chain joins TRBV29-1 and TRBJ1-1, with D possibly TRBD1 on 5 matching bases. This CDR3 reads CSVVQGNTEAFF. The DNA of the CDR3 is TGCAGCGTTGTCCAGGGGAACACTGAAGCTTTCTTT.